The 11 T cell receptor beta chains below were found in one sample sequenced in a study of T cell responses to AZD1222 COVID-19 vaccine. Clones were sequenced by immunoSEQ multiplex PCR, and TCRdb holds only the in-frame ones, with some missing. The sample shows about 100,000 clones, 70% to 90% of them seen only once. The material was peripheral blood, obtained on day 0 of AZD1222 vaccination. The receptors stem from an adult in good health.

The rearrangement uses TRBV6-6 and TRBJ1-1, with 7 bases identical to TRBD1. CDR1 is MNHNY, CDR2 SVGAGI, per germline (reference sequence). The J segment lost 10 bases and the V segment lost 6 bases, leaving 2 bases of the junction unmatched. This CDR3 has 10 amino acids. DNA of the CDR3: TGTGCCAGCAGCCGGGACAGAGCTTTCTTT. It translates to CASSRDRAFF.

The V and J genes are TRBV20-1 and TRBJ2-1; D remains unclear. CDR1 and CDR2 from the germline V gene are DFQATT and SNEGSKA (reference sequence). V lost 6 bases to trimming and J lost 11 bases, with 14 bases between them. CDR3 length equals 11 residues. This CDR3 reads CSAEDGPKQFF. The CDR3, as DNA: TGCAGTGCAGAGGACGGACCGAAGCAGTTCTTC.

In its sample, this clone was seen a few times. The rearrangement uses TRBV6-5 and TRBJ1-5; D not resolved. This CDR3 comprises 12 residues. Germline CDR1 is MNHEY and CDR2 is SVGAGI. Trimming left V 4 bases short and J 9 bases short, with 10 bases between. In DNA, the CDR3 is TGTGCCAGCAGTTCGACTATGGGGCCCCAGCATTTT. Its protein product is CASSSTMGPQHF.

The chain uses TRBV7-2 and TRBJ1-6; no reliable D call. V was trimmed by 5 bases and J by 6 bases, leaving 11 bases between them. The CDR3 is 14 amino acids. In germline, CDR1 is SGHTA, CDR2 FQGNSA. For the CDR3, the DNA is TGTGCCAGCAGCCAGGCACGGTCTAATTCACCCCTCCACTTT. It encodes CASSQARSNSPLHF.

This chain links TRBV5-6 with TRBJ2-1; 10 bases map to TRBD2. Germline V gene lookup returns CDR1 SGHDT and CDR2 YYEEEE. Trimming cost V 4 bases and J 6 bases; bases outside gene matches: 7. This CDR3 has 15 amino acids. The CDR3 nucleotides are TGTGCCAGCAGCGAAGCGGGGGGGCGCGTCAATGAGCAGTTCTTC. Encoded protein: CASSEAGGRVNEQFF.

The chain is built from TRBV20-1 and TRBJ2-1; D remains ambiguous. V dropped 4 bases and J dropped 6 bases, with 4 bases sitting between them. This CDR3 contains 10 residues. Germline loops: CDR1 DFQATT, CDR2 SNEGSKA (reference sequence). The CDR3 DNA reads as TGCAGTGCTACGACCAATGAGCAGTTCTTC. Residues: CSATTNEQFF.

About this clone: The germline gene is not matched at one end of the junction; a read error may be the cause. The chain carries TRBV4-3 and TRBJ1-4; D perhaps matches TRBD1 (5 bases). The CDR3 has 12 amino acids. Germline CDR1 is LGHNA and CDR2 is YSLEER. DNA of the CDR3: TGCGCCAGCAGCCAAGATTGGGGCAGACAGCTTTTT. Protein product: CASSQDWGRQLF.

This clone showed up just once. V is TRBV7-8 and J is TRBJ1-2, with D perhaps matching TRBD1 (6 bases). Germline CDR1 is SGHVS and CDR2 is FQNEAQ. V lost 5 bases, J lost 4 bases, and 17 bases lay in between. The CDR3 length is 15 residues. For the CDR3, the DNA is TGTGCCAGCAGCCCGAGGGGGGGGCCCATCTATGGCTACACCTTC. Amino acids: CASSPRGGPIYGYTF.

V gene TRBV12-5 combines with J gene TRBJ2-3, with D hard to call. The CDR3 is 13 amino acids. The V end was cut by 0 bases, the J end by 4 bases, with 5 bases between. Germline V gene lookup returns CDR1 LGHNT and CDR2 FRNRAP. This chain's CDR3 is CASGLVGSDTQYF. For the CDR3, the DNA is TGTGCTAGTGGTTTGGTAGGGTCAGATACGCAGTATTTT. Combining the CDR3 with reference TRBV12-5 and TRBJ2-3 gives the whole variable domain DARVTQTPRHKVTEMGQEVTMRCQPILGHNTVFWYRQTMMQGLELLAYFRNRAPLDDSGMPKDRFSAEMPDATLATLKIQPSEPRDSAVYFCASGLVGSDTQYFGPGTRLTVL.

This sequence joins TRBV5-4 and TRBJ1-5; TRBD1 aligns across 7 bases. Trimming cost V 3 bases and J 3 bases; bases outside gene matches: 12. Germline CDR1 SGHNT, CDR2 YYREEE (reference sequence). CDR3 length: 17 amino acids. CDR3 DNA: TGTGCCAGCAGCTGTAAAGTTTGGGACAGCATCAATCAGCCCCAGCATTTT. The encoded protein is CASSCKVWDSINQPQHF.

V and J are TRBV4-3 and TRBJ1-3; the D is unclear. The CDR3 spans 16 residues. Between the trimmed V and J ends, which lost 0 bases and 1 base, there was a span of 10 bases. Looked up from germline, CDR1 is LGHNA and CDR2 is YSLEER. This CDR3 reads CASSQDRGLSGNTIYF. In DNA, the CDR3 is TGCGCCAGCAGCCAAGATAGAGGTTTATCTGGAAACACCATATATTTT.